The entry below describes one T cell receptor (beta chain). Its target is not known. Produced via immunoSEQ multiplex PCR; TCRdb's table is partial and in-frame only. The profile shows 90,000 to 130,000 clones, 85% to 95% of them singletons. This specimen comes from a study of graft-versus-host responses after intestinal transplantation. Study findings and constraints: The authors found GvH clones in recipient marrow, some appearing first in ileum or blood.

This CDR3 contains 15 residues. The germline V gene has CDR1 MRHNA and CDR2 SNTAGT. The junction had 10 bases not matched to a gene; V was cut back by 8 bases and J by 5 bases. This material consisted of unstimulated CD8+ T cells sorted from spleen or lymph node cells, taken before transplant. The chain couples TRBV6-4 to TRBJ2-2; 8 nucleotides align to TRBD2. This clonotype originated in a human donor who was the organ donor for an intestinal transplant. This CDR3 is CASSFLAGGTGELFF. The CDR3 DNA reads TGTGCCAGCTCTTTTCTAGCGGGTGGGACCGGGGAGCTGTTTTTT.